This entry lists 19 T cell receptor beta chains sequenced from one sample in a study of CD8+ T cells in alopecia areata. Isolated RNA was reverse transcribed into cDNA used as the sequencing template. Only in-frame clones appear in the TCRdb table, and some are missing; sequencing was by immunoSEQ multiplex PCR. The table has about 180,000 clones, 40% to 65% seen once. The treatment denotes: oral pan-JAK inhibitor, 5-10 mg twice daily. Sample: CD8+ T cells sorted from blood, taken at week 24, from a patient treated with tofacitinib. These TCRs come from a human donor with alopecia areata.

The rearrangement joins TRBV2 to TRBJ2-1; D is unclear. V was trimmed by 4 bases and J by 9 bases, leaving 13 bases between them. CDR1 and CDR2 (germline): SNHLY, FYNNEI. CDR3 length: 13 residues. The CDR3 reads CASSGRLDGEQFF. CDR3 sequence (DNA): TGTGCCAGCAGTGGGCGTCTAGATGGTGAGCAGTTCTTC. The full variable domain, in which reference TRBV2 and TRBJ2-1 provide the parts outside the CDR3, is EPEVTQTPSHQVTQMGQEVILRCVPISNHLYFYWYRQILGQKVEFLVSFYNNEISEKSEIFDDQFSVERPDGSNFTLKIRSTKLEDSAMYFCASSGRLDGEQFFGPGTRLTVL.

To note about this clone: Other nucleotide sequences from this sample produce the same CDR3. This chain connects TRBV13 to TRBJ1-5; D remains unclear. Germline loops: CDR1 PRHDT, CDR2 FYEKMQ (reference sequence). The V and J ends lost 1 base and 4 bases respectively, with 2 bases between them. CDR3 length: 12 amino acids. CDR3 in DNA: TGTGCCAGCAGCTTAGAAAATCAGCCCCAGCATTTT. It yields the protein CASSLENQPQHF. The whole variable domain, remainder taken from reference TRBV13 and TRBJ1-5, is AAGVIQSPRHLIKEKRETATLKCYPIPRHDTVYWYQQGPGQDPQFLISFYEKMQSDKGSIPDRFSAQQFSDYHSELNMSSLELGDSALYFCASSLENQPQHFGDGTRLSIL.

The gene calls are TRBV30 and TRBJ2-1, with D possibly called TRBD1 or TRBD2 (6 bases each). The CDR3 runs to 17 residues. V dropped 2 bases and J dropped 0 bases, with 17 bases sitting between them. Germline CDR1 is GTSNPN and CDR2 is SVGIG (reference sequence). CDR3 nucleotides: TGTGCCTGGAGTCCCATCGAGGGGGGAGGCTCCTACAATGAGCAGTTCTTC. Translating it yields CAWSPIEGGGSYNEQFF.

V gene TRBV7-9 combines with J gene TRBJ2-7; D is tentatively TRBD1 or TRBD2 (5 bases each). The germline V and J ends were trimmed by 1 base and 6 bases, with 13 bases remaining between them. The CDR3 is made up of 14 amino acids. Germline V gives CDR1 SEHNR, CDR2 FQNEAQ (reference sequence). The chain's CDR3 is CASSLEGTLGEQYF. For the CDR3, the DNA is TGTGCCAGCAGCTTAGAGGGGACCCTCGGCGAGCAGTACTTC.

The CDR3 protein is CASSQDQSTEAFF. The DNA of the CDR3 is TGCGCCAGCAGCCAAGATCAGAGCACTGAAGCTTTCTTT. The chain employs TRBV4-3 and TRBJ1-1; D ambiguous. V was trimmed by 0 bases and J by 4 bases, leaving 6 bases between them. Looked up from germline, CDR1 is LGHNA and CDR2 is YSLEER. There are 13 residues in the CDR3.

The sample holds a few counts of this clone. The chain links TRBV30 to TRBJ2-7; either TRBD1 or TRBD2 may supply D (5 bases each). The CDR3 spans 14 residues. CDR1 is GTSNPN and CDR2 is SVGIG in the germline V gene (reference sequence). The V end was cut by 3 bases, the J end by 0 bases, with 12 bases between. Here the CDR3 DNA reads TGTGCCTGGAGCGGGGACGGAGTCTCCTACGAGCAGTACTTC. It translates to CAWSGDGVSYEQYF.

This clone was seen only a few times. The chain employs TRBV9 and TRBJ1-5, with no clear D. Germline V lookup: CDR1 SGDLS, CDR2 YYNGEE. This CDR3 is built from 13 residues. Trimming pared 3 bases from V and 7 bases from J, leaving 11 bases between. The CDR3 loop reads CASSDGFGQPQHF. As DNA, the CDR3 is TGTGCCAGCAGCGACGGGTTCGGACAGCCCCAGCATTTT.

V and J are TRBV27 and TRBJ2-2, with D possibly being TRBD1 (6 bases). This CDR3 has 12 amino acids. CDR1 and CDR2 from the germline V gene are MNHEY and SMNVEV (reference sequence). The germline V and J ends were trimmed by 5 bases and 5 bases, with 6 bases remaining between them. CDR3 residues: CASSQGTGELFF. DNA of the CDR3: TGTGCCAGCAGTCAGGGGACCGGGGAGCTGTTTTTT.

This clone was detected a few times. This sequence joins TRBV7-6 and TRBJ2-3; D uncertain. CDR1 is SGHVS and CDR2 is FNYEAQ in the germline V gene. This CDR3 has 14 residues. V was pared by 3 bases and J by 1 base, with 8 bases between. CDR3 DNA: TGTGCCAGCAGCTTTGAAGTGGGCACAGATACGCAGTATTTT. Translating it yields CASSFEVGTDTQYF.

V and J are TRBV10-3 and TRBJ2-7; 7 nucleotides agree with TRBD1. The V gene end was trimmed by 7 bases and the J gene end by 4 bases; junction bases not matched to a gene: 13. Looked up from germline, CDR1 is ENHRY and CDR2 is SYGVKD. There are 15 residues in the CDR3. The CDR3 DNA follows: TGTGCCATCAAAGAGGGGACAGAGGGGTCATACGAGCAGTACTTC. It codes for CAIKEGTEGSYEQYF.

V is TRBV7-3 and J is TRBJ2-3; 14 bases line up with TRBD2. There are 18 residues in the CDR3. CDR1 and CDR2 from the germline V gene are SGHTA and FQGTGA. The ends lost 1 base at V and 2 bases at J; junction bases unmatched: 5. In DNA form, the CDR3 reads TGTGCCAGCAGCTTAAAGGGGACTAGCGGGGGTCTCACAGATACGCAGTATTTT. It yields the protein CASSLKGTSGGLTDTQYF.

This clone was seen at least ten times. The chain joins TRBV14 to TRBJ2-1, with D tentatively TRBD2 (6 bases). The V gene's germline CDR1 is SGHDN and CDR2 FVKESK. This CDR3 contains 18 residues. Trimming removed 4 bases at V and 0 bases at J, with 19 bases between. CDR3 in amino acids: CASSPTYTPGGSYNEQFF. The CDR3 DNA reads as TGTGCCAGCAGCCCCACTTACACCCCCGGGGGCTCCTACAATGAGCAGTTCTTC.

This clone has just a few counts. The chain employs TRBV6-5 and TRBJ2-5, with TRBD1 matching 7 bases. Germline V gives CDR1 MNHEY, CDR2 SVGAGI. The CDR3 runs 15 residues. V dropped 2 bases and J dropped 5; count of bases not matched to a gene: 8. CDR3 DNA sequence: TGTGCCAGCAGTTACACGAGAGGGACAGCGGAGACCCAGTACTTC. Translating it yields CASSYTRGTAETQYF.

This clone appeared a single time. This chain uses TRBV6-4 with TRBJ2-5; 9 nucleotides match TRBD1. CDR1 and CDR2 from the germline V gene are MRHNA and SNTAGT. Trimming at V came to 7 bases and at J to 0 bases, leaving 9 bases not matched to a gene. The CDR3 spans 16 residues. CDR3 residues: CASNTGTGKNQETQYF. The DNA of the CDR3 is TGTGCCAGCAACACCGGGACAGGGAAGAACCAAGAGACCCAGTACTTC.

The chain recombines TRBV7-2 with TRBJ2-1; 13 bases align to TRBD2. The V segment lost 3 bases and the J segment 12 bases; nucleotides outside the gene matches: 14. The V gene's germline CDR1 is SGHTA and CDR2 FQGNSA. The CDR3 is 17 amino acids. The CDR3: CASSFDRSGTSGDLQFF. CDR3 DNA: TGTGCCAGCAGCTTTGACCGTTCCGGGACTAGCGGGGATTTGCAGTTCTTC.

This clone was detected only once. The chain carries TRBV7-6 and TRBJ2-1; the match to TRBD2 covers 9 bases. V shed 4 bases and J 10 bases; nucleotides not matched to a gene: 11. The CDR3 loop spans 15 amino acids. The germline CDR1 and CDR2 sequences are SGHVS and FNYEAQ. The CDR3 DNA reads TGTGCCAGCAGCTACCAAGGACTAGCGCTCAGGGAGCAGTTCTTC. Protein sequence: CASSYQGLALREQFF.

V and J are TRBV4-3 and TRBJ1-1, with D perhaps TRBD1 (5 bases). Trimming cost V 0 bases and J 2 bases, with 13 bases left between them. Germline V gene lookup returns CDR1 LGHNA and CDR2 YSLEER. This CDR3 is built from 16 residues. The CDR3 DNA reads as TGCGCCAGCAGCCAAGATTCCCGGACAAGCAACACTGAAGCTTTCTTT. Amino acid sequence: CASSQDSRTSNTEAFF.

The chain has TRBV7-8 and TRBJ2-1, with 7 bases identical to TRBD2. J was trimmed by 8 bases and V by 5 bases; bases with no gene match: 12. From germline, CDR1 is SGHVS and CDR2 FQNEAQ. This CDR3 region has 15 residues. CDR3 coding DNA: TGTGCCAGCAGCCCACCCGGGACGGGAGGTCATGAGCAGTTCTTC. Its translation: CASSPPGTGGHEQFF.

In DNA, the CDR3 is TGTGCCTGGAGTCGAGGACAGGGGCCTCAGCCCCAGCATTTT. Its protein is CAWSRGQGPQPQHF. This chain links TRBV30 with TRBJ1-5; 9 bases match TRBD1. Losses at the gene ends were 2 bases for V and 6 bases for J; bases not matched to a gene: 5. The CDR3 has 14 amino acids. CDR1 GTSNPN and CDR2 SVGIG come from the germline V gene (reference sequence).